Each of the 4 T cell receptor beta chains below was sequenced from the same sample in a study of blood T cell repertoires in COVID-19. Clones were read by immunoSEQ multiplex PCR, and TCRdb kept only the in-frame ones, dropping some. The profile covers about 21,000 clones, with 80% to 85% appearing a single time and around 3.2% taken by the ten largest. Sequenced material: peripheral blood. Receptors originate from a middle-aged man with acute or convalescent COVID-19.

The CDR3 sequence: CASSKGLTWNTEAFF. As DNA, the CDR3 is TGTGCCAGCTCCAAGGGGCTCACCTGGAACACTGAAGCTTTCTTT. This rearrangement joins TRBV6-6 to TRBJ1-1; D perhaps matches TRBD1 (5 bases). V lost 8 bases and J 1 base, leaving 17 bases between the germline ends. The CDR3 totals 15 residues. Germline CDR1 reads MNHNY; CDR2 reads SVGAGI (reference sequence).

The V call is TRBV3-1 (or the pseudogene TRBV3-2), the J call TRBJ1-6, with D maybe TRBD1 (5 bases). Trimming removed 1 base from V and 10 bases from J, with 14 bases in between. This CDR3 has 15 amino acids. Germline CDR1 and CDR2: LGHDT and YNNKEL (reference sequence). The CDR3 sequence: CASSQVPGVESPLHF. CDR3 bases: TGTGCCAGCAGCCAAGTTCCGGGGGTGGAATCACCCCTCCACTTT.

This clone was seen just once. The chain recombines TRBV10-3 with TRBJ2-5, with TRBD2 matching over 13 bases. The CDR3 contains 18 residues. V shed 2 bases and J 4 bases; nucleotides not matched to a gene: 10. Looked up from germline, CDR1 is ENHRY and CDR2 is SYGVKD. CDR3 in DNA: TGTGCCATCAGTGAGGGTACTAGGACTAGCGGGAGAGCAGAGACCCAGTACTTC. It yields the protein CAISEGTRTSGRAETQYF.

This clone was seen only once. CDR3 protein: CASKFGGNSGGSYNEQFF. CDR3 nucleotide sequence: TGTGCCAGCAAGTTTGGAGGGAATAGCGGGGGATCCTACAATGAGCAGTTCTTC. This chain uses TRBV27 with TRBJ2-1, with 9 bases lining up with TRBD2. The CDR3 is 18 amino acids. V lost 7 bases to trimming and J lost 1 base; unmatched junction nucleotides: 14. Germline CDR1 is MNHEY and CDR2 is SMNVEV (reference sequence).